This T cell receptor (beta chain) originates from a study of shared clonotypes between healthy human individuals. This clone showed up just once. Its antigen is unknown. Among the donors, all were Caucasian adults who lived in Nashville, Tennessee. Notes on the study in general: The study found lower generation probabilities in non-shared clonotypes than in those shared by all four donors. A handful of donors showed sharing of roughly 5% of naive CD4 clonotypes. Larger richness was generally estimated for naive than memory subsets.

V shed 3 bases and J 4 bases; nucleotides not matched to a gene: 7. The CDR3 is made up of 15 amino acids. CDR1 is KGHSH, CDR2 LQKENI, per germline. Some clones are missing from TCRdb's copy, which holds only in-frame ones; the method was immunoSEQ multiplex PCR. The table lists some 2,400,000 clones, around 95% of them singletons, with roughly 0.13% in the top ten. V is TRBV18 and J is TRBJ1-2; 8 nucleotides agree with TRBD1. Source material: naive CD4+ T cells sorted from blood. This sample's subset: CD45RA+ positively selected. This receptor was obtained from a man aged 18 to 29 in good health. The CDR3 sequence: CASSPSGQGVYGYTF. DNA of the CDR3: TGTGCCAGCTCACCTTCCGGACAGGGTGTCTATGGCTACACCTTC.